The sequence of this T cell receptor beta chain was determined in a study of CD8 T cells in ankylosing spondylitis. Study-wide points: A TCR beta motif made of about eight highly homologous variants seemed typical of ankylosing spondylitis blood.

The sample holds many counts of this clonotype. Its antigen is not known. TCRdb re-analysed the 5' RACE reads in MiXCR, keeping a single row per CDR3 protein. The sample yields around 250,000 distinct CDR3 sequences, around 10% seen once. This clonotype was sampled from a male donor with ankylosing spondylitis or in good health (not recorded which). Sequenced: blood, either unsorted or a sorted T cell fraction (not recorded which).

CDR3 amino acids: CASSLAGGYQETQYF. CDR3 in DNA: TGTGCCAGCAGCTTAGCGGGGGGTTACCAAGAGACCCAGTACTTC. The rearrangement links TRBV7-7 to TRBJ2-5, with D possibly matching TRBD2 (6 bases). This CDR3 region has 15 residues. V lost 0 bases and J 0 bases, leaving 8 bases between the germline ends. Per germline, CDR1 SSHAT and CDR2 FNYEAQ (reference sequence).